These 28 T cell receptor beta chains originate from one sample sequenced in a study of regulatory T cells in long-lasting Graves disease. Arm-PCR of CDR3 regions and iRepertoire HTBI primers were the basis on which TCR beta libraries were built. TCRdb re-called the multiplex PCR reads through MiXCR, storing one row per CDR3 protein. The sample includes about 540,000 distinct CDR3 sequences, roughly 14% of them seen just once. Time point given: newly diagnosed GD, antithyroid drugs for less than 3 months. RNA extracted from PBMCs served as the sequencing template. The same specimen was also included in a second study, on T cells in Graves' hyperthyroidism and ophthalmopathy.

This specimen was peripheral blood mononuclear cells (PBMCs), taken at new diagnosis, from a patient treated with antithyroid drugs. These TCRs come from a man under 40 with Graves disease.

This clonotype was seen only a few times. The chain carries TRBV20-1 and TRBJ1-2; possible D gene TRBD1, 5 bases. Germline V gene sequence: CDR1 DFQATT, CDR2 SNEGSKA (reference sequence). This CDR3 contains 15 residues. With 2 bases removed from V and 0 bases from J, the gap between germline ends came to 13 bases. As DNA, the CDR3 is TGCAGTGCTAGACTGGGACGGAGACCTAACTATGGCTACACCTTC. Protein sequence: CSARLGRRPNYGYTF.

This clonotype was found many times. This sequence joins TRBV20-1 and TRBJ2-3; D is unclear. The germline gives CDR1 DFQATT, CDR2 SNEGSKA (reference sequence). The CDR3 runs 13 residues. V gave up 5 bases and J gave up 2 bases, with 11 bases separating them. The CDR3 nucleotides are TGCAGTGCTCCGACAAAACCCACAGATACGCAGTATTTT. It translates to CSAPTKPTDTQYF.

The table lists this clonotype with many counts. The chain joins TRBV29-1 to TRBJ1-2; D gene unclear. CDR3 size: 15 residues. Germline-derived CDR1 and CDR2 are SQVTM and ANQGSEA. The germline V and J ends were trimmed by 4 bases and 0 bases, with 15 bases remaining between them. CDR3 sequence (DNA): TGCAGCGTTGCAGAGGGTATCTTGGCTAACTATGGCTACACCTTC. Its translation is CSVAEGILANYGYTF.

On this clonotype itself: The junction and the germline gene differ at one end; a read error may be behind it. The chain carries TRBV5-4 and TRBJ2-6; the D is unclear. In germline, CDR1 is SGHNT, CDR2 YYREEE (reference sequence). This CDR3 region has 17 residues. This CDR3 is CASTLGSALSGANVLTF. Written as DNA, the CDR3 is TGTGCCAGCACCTTGGGGTCGGCTCTCTCTGGGGCCAACGTCCTGACTTTC.

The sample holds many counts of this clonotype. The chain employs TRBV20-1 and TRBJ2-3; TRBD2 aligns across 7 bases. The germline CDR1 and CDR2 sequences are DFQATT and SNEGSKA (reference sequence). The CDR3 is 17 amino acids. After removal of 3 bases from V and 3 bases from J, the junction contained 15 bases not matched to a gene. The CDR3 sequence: CSASGRELRSLTDTQYF. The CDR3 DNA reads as TGCAGTGCTAGCGGGCGGGAGCTTAGGTCGTTGACAGATACGCAGTATTTT.

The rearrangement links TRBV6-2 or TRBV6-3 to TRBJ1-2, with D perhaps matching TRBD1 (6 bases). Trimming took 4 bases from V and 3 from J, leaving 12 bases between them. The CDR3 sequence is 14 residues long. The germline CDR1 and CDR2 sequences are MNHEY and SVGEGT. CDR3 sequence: CASSSPTGHYGYTF. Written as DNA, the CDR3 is TGTGCCAGCAGTTCCCCAACAGGGCACTATGGCTACACCTTC.

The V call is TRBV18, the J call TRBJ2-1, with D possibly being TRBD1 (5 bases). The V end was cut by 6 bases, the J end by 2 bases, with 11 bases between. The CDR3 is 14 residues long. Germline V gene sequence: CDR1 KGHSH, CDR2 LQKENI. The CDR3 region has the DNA TGTGCCAGCTCCAAGGGGAACGCCTACAATGAGCAGTTCTTC. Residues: CASSKGNAYNEQFF.

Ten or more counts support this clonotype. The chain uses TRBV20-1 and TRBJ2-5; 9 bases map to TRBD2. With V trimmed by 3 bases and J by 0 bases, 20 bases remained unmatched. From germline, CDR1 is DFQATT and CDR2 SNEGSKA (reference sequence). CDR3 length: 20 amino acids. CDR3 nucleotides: TGCAGTGCTAGCGTACCCTTTGCAGACGGCGGGAGGGTGCACCAAGAGACCCAGTACTTC. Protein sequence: CSASVPFADGGRVHQETQYF.

The CDR3 nucleotides read TGTGCCAGCAGCTTAGAGGGGGAGTGGAATTCACCCCTCCACTTT. Translating gives CASSLEGEWNSPLHF. The rearrangement joins TRBV7-9 to TRBJ1-6; tentatively, D is TRBD1 (6 bases). This CDR3 comprises 15 residues. Between the trimmed V and J ends, which lost 1 base and 7 bases, there was a span of 11 bases. Germline-derived CDR1 and CDR2 are SEHNR and FQNEAQ (reference sequence).

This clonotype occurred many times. CDR3 coding DNA: TGCGCCAGCAGCTCGGACAGGGGGCTCGGCGAGCAGTACTTC. Its protein product is CASSSDRGLGEQYF. The gene calls are TRBV5-1 and TRBJ2-7, with 11 bases that match TRBD1. This CDR3 is 14 amino acids long. Trimming cost V 3 bases and J 6 bases; bases outside gene matches: 5. CDR1 and CDR2 from the germline V gene are SGHRS and YFSETQ.

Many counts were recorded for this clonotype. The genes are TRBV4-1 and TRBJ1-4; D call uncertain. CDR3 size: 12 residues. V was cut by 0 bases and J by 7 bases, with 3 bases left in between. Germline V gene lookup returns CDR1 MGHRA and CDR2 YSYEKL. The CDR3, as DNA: TGCGCCAGCAGCCAAGATCTTGAAAAACTGTTTTTT. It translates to CASSQDLEKLFF.

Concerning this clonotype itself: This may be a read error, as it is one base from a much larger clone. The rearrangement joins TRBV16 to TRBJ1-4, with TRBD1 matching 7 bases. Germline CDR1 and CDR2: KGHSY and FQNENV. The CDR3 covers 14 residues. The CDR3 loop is CTSSQSTGNEKLFF. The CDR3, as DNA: TGTACCAGCAGCCAATCGACAGGGAATGAAAAACTGTTTTTT.

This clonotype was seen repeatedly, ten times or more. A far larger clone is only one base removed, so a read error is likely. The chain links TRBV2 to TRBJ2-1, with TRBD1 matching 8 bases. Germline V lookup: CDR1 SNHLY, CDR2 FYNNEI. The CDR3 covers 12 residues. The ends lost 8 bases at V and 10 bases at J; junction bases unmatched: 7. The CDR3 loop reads CASSGGRDEQFF. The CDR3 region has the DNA TGTGCCAGCTCAGGGGGCCGGGACGAGCAGTTCTTC. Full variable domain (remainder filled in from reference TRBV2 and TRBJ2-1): EPEVTQTPSHQVTQMGQEVILRCVPISNHLYFYWYRQILGQKVEFLVSFYNNEISEKSEIFDDQFSVERPDGSNFTLKIRSTKLEDSAMYFCASSGGRDEQFFGPGTRLTVL.

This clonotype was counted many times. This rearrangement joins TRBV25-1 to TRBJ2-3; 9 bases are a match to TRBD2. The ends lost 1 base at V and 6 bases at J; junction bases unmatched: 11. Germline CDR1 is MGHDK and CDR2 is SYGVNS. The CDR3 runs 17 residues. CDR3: CASSEWARSGGKDTQYF. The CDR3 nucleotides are TGTGCCAGCAGTGAATGGGCTAGAAGCGGGGGGAAGGATACGCAGTATTTT.

CDR3 DNA: TGTGCCAGCAGCCCCGGGGGTACGAACACCGGGGAGCTGTTTTTT. Translating gives CASSPGGTNTGELFF. This chain uses TRBV9 with TRBJ2-2, with D tentatively TRBD2 (6 bases). The CDR3 is 15 amino acids. Germline assignment: CDR1 SGDLS and CDR2 YYNGEE. The germline V and J ends were trimmed by 4 bases and 0 bases, with 10 bases remaining between them.

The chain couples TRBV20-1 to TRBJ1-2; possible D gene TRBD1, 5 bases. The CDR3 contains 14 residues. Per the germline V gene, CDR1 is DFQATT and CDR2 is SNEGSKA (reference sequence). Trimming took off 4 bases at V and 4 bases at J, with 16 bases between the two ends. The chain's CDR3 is CSATFGADPYGYTF. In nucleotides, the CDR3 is TGCAGTGCTACCTTTGGGGCCGACCCCTATGGCTACACCTTC.

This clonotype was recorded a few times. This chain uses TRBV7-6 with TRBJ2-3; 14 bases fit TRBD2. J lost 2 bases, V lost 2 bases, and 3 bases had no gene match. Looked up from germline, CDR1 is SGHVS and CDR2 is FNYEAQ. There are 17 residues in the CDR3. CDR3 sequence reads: CASSLLGLAGDTDTQYF. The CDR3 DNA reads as TGTGCCAGCAGCTTACTGGGACTAGCGGGAGACACAGATACGCAGTATTTT. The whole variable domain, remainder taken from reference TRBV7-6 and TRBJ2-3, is GAGVSQSPRYKVTKRGQDVALRCDPISGHVSLYWYRQALGQGPEFLTYFNYEAQQDKSGLPNDRFSAERPEGSISTLTIQRTEQRDSAMYRCASSLLGLAGDTDTQYFGPGTRLTVL.

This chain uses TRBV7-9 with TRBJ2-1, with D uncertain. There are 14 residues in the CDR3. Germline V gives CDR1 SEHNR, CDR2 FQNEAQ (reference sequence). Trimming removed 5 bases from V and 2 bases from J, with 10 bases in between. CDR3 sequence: CASSGLPTYNEQFF. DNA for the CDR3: TGTGCCAGCAGCGGCCTCCCCACCTACAATGAGCAGTTCTTC. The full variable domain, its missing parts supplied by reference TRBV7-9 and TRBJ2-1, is DTGVSQNPRHKITKRGQNVTFRCDPISEHNRLYWYRQTLGQGPEFLTYFQNEAQLEKSRLLSDRFSAERPKGSFSTLEIQRTEQGDSAMYLCASSGLPTYNEQFFGPGTRLTVL.

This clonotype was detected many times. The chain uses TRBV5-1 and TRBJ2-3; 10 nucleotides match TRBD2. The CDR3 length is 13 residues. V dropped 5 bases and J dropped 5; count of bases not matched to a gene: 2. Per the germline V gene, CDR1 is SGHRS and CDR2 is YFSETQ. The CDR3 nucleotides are TGCGCCAGCAGGTCTAGCGGGGGAGATACGCAGTATTTT. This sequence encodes CASRSSGGDTQYF. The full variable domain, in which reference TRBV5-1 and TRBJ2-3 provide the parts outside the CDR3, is KAGVTQTPRYLIKTRGQQVTLSCSPISGHRSVSWYQQTPGQGLQFLFEYFSETQRNKGNFPGRFSGRQFSNSRSEMNVSTLELGDSALYLCASRSSGGDTQYFGPGTRLTVL.

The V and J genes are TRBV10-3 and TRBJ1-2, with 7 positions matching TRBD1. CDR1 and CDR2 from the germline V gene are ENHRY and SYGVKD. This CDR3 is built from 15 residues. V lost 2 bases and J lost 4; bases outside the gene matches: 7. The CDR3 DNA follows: TGTGCCATCAGTGAGGGAAGGACAGGCCCCTATGGCTACACCTTC. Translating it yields CAISEGRTGPYGYTF.

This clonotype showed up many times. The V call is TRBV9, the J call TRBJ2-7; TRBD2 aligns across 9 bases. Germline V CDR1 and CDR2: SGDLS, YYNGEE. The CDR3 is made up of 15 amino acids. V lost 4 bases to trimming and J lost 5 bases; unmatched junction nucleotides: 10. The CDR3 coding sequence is TGTGCCAGCAGCCCGACTAGCGGAAGGATGAACGAGCAGTACTTC. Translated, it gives CASSPTSGRMNEQYF.

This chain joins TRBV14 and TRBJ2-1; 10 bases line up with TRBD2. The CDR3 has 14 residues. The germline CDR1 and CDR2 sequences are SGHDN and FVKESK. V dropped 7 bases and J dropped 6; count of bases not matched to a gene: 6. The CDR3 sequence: CASKKSSGGNEQFF. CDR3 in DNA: TGTGCCAGCAAAAAATCTAGCGGGGGCAATGAGCAGTTCTTC.

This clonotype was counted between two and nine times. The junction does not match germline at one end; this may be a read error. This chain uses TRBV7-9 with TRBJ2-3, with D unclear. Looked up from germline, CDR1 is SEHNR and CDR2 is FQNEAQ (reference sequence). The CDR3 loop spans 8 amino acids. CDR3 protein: CASTLGKF. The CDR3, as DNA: TGTGCCAGCACCCTAGGGAAATTT. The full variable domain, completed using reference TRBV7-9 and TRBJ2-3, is DTGVSQNPRHKITKRGQNVTFRCDPISEHNRLYWYRQTLGQGPEFLTYFQNEAQLEKSRLLSDRFSAERPKGSFSTLEIQRTEQGDSAMYLCASTLGKFGPGTRLTVL.

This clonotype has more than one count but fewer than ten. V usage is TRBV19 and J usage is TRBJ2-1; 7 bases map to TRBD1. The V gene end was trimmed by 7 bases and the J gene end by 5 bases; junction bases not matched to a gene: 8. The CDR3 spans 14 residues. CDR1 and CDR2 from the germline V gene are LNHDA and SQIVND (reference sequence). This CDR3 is CASKSEGQNNEQFF. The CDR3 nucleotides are TGTGCCAGTAAAAGTGAGGGACAGAACAATGAGCAGTTCTTC.

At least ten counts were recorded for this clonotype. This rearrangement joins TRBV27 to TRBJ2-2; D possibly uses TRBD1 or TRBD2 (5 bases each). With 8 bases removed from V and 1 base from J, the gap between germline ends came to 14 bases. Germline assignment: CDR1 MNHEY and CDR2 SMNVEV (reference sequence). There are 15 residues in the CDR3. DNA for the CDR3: TGTGCCAGCCGCCCTCTGGGGGAGAACACCGGGGAGCTGTTTTTT. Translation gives CASRPLGENTGELFF.

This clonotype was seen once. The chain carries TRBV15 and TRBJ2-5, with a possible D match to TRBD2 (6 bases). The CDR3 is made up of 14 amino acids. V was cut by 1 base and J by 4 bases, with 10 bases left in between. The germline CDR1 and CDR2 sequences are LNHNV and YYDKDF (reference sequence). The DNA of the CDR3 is TGTGCCACCAGCAGAGGACTAGAGGGAGAGACCCAGTACTTC. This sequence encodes CATSRGLEGETQYF.

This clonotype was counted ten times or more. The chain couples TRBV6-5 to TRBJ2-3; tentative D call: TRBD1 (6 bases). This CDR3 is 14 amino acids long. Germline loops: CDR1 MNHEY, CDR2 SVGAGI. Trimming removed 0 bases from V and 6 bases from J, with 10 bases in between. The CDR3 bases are TGTGCCAGCAGTTACTCTGGGGGCGGGGATACGCAGTATTTT. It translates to CASSYSGGGDTQYF.

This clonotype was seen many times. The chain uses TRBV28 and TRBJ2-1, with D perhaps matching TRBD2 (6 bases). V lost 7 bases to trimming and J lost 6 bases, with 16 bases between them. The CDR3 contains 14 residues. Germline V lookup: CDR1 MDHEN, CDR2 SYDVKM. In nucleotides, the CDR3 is TGTGCCAGCACCCCCCGGGGGAGACCCAATGAGCAGTTCTTC. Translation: CASTPRGRPNEQFF.